This T cell receptor (beta chain) derives from a study of patients and donors after allogeneic stem cell transplantation. TCRdb analysed the RT-PCR reads with MiXCR anew, one entry per CDR3 protein. The profile shows approximately 410,000 distinct CDR3 sequences, about a sixth of them singletons. V was shortened by 1 base and J by 7 bases, with 10 bases between the two germline ends. The CDR3 spans 13 residues. The V gene's germline CDR1 is SGHVS and CDR2 FQNEAQ. This clonotype was found a few times. Specimen: blood, either unsorted or a sorted T cell fraction (not recorded which). This sequence joins TRBV7-8 and TRBJ2-5; no firm D call. This TCR was sampled from a human donor who was either an allogeneic HSCT recipient or a stem cell or donor lymphocyte infusion donor (not recorded which). It is not recorded whose cells these are; they may come from a transplant donor. CDR3 loop: CASSLGNLGTQYF. For the CDR3, the DNA is TGTGCCAGCAGCTTAGGAAACCTGGGGACCCAGTACTTC.